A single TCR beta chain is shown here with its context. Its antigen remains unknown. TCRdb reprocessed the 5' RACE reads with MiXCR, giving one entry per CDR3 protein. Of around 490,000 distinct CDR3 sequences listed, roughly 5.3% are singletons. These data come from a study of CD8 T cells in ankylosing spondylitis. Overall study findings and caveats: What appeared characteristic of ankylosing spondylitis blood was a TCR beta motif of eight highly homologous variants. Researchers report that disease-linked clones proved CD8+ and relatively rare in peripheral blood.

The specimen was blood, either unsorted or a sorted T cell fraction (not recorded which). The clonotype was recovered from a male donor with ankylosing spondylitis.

For the CDR3, the DNA is TGCGCCAGCAGCGAAAGACTAGACGGCAATACGCAGTATTTT. Translating it yields CASSERLDGNTQYF. The rearrangement uses TRBV5-1 and TRBJ2-3, with a weak D call TRBD2 (6 bases). CDR3 length equals 14 residues. Germline V lookup: CDR1 SGHRS, CDR2 YFSETQ. V lost 4 bases and J lost 7, with 16 bases in between.